This T cell receptor (beta chain) is drawn from a study of follicular helper T cells after annual influenza vaccination. Regarding this clone: The antigen is not known.

The V gene lost 2 bases and the J gene lost 3 bases, with 11 bases spanning the gap. Looked up from germline, CDR1 is GTSNPN and CDR2 is SVGIG (reference sequence). The CDR3 consists of 14 residues. Time point: 2014-2015 season, pre-vaccination. Per time point, about 40-110 mL of blood was sampled. The repertoire was sequenced with immunoSEQ multiplex PCR; TCRdb's copy has only in-frame clones and lacks some. The table shows 27,000 or so clones, with around 80% occurring only once. Study conclusions and caveats: ICOS+CD38+ cTfh clonality change tracked circulating plasmablast frequency change. Day 7 ICOS+CD38+ clones later appeared mostly in ICOS-CD38- cTfh.

The rearrangement joins TRBV30 to TRBJ2-1; TRBD2 might be the D (7 bases). This sample comprised CXCR5+ CD38- circulating T follicular helper cells from blood, obtained on the day of influenza vaccination. The subset is: circulating Tfh, non-naive CD4+CXCR5+PD-1+ (ICOS+CD38+ or ICOS-CD38-). The receptor was derived from an adult who received the influenza vaccine. The CDR3 is CAWSRGGSYNEQFF. The DNA for the CDR3 is TGTGCCTGGAGTAGGGGGGGTAGCTACAATGAGCAGTTCTTC.